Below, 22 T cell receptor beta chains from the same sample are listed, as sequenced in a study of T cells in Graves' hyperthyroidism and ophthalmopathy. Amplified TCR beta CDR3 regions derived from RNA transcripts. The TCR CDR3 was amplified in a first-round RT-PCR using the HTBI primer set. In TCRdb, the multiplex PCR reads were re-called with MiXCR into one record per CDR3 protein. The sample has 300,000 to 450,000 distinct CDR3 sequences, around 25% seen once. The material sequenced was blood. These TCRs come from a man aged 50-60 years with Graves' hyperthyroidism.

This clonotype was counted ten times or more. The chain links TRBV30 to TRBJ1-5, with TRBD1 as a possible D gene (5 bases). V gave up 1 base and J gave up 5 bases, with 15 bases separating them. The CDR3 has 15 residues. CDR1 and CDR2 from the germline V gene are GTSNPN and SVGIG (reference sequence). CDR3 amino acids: CAWSGSTGGDQPQHF. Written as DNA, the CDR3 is TGTGCCTGGAGTGGGAGTACAGGAGGCGATCAGCCCCAGCATTTT.

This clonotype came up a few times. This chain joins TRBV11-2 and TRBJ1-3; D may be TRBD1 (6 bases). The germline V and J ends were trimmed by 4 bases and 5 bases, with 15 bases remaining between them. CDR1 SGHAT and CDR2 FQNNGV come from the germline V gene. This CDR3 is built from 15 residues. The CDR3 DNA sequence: TGTGCCAGCAGCTCGCCCGGGACAAGAAGAAACACCATATATTTT. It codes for CASSSPGTRRNTIYF.

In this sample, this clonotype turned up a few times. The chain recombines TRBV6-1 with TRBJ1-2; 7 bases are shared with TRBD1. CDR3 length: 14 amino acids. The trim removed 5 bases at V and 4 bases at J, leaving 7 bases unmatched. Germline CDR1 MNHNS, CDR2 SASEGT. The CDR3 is CASSYGRQGYGYTF. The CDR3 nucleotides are TGTGCCAGCAGTTACGGAAGACAGGGCTATGGCTACACCTTC.

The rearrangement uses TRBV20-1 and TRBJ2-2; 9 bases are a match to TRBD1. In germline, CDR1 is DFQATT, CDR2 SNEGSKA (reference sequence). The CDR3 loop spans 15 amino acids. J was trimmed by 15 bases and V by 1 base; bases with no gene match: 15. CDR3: CSARGAGTGPEGVFF. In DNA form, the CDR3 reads TGCAGTGCTAGAGGGGCCGGGACAGGGCCGGAAGGAGTGTTTTTT.

The CDR3 sequence is CASSLGAGKNEKLFF. The CDR3 region has the DNA TGTGCCAGCAGCTTAGGCGCGGGGAAAAATGAAAAACTGTTTTTT. V is TRBV7-6 and J is TRBJ1-4; no definite D call. Germline values: CDR1 SGHVS, CDR2 FNYEAQ. There are 15 residues in the CDR3. The V end was cut by 1 base, the J end by 5 bases, with 11 bases between.

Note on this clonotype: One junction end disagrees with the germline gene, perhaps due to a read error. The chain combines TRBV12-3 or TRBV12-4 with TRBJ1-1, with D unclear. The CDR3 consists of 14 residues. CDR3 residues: CASSSWVMNTEAFF. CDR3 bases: TGTGCCAGCAGTTCCTGGGTCATGAACACTGAAGCCTTCTTT.

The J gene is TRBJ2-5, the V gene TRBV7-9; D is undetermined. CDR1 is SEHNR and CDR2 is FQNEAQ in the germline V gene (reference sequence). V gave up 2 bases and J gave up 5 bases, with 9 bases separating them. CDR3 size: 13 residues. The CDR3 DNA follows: TGTGCCAGCAGCTTAACTGAAGGGGAGACCCAGTACTTC. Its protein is CASSLTEGETQYF.

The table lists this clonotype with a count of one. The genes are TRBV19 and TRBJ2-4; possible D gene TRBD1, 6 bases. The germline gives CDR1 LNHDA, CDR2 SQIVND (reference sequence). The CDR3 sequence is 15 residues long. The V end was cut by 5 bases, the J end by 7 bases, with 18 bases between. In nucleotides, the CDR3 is TGTGCCAGTAGTTCTCGACAGGCCAACGAGAACATTCAGTACTTC. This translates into CASSSRQANENIQYF.

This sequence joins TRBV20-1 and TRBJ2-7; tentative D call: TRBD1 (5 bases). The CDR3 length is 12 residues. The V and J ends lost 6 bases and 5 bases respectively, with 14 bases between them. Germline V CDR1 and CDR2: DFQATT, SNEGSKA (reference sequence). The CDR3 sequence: CSAAQGPNEQYF. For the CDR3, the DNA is TGCAGTGCAGCCCAGGGCCCTAACGAGCAGTACTTC.

CDR3 sequence (DNA): TGTGCCAGCAGCTTAGGGGACTTCACAGATACGCAGTATTTT. This encodes CASSLGDFTDTQYF. This sequence joins TRBV7-9 and TRBJ2-3, with a weak D call TRBD2 (6 bases). Per germline, CDR1 SEHNR and CDR2 FQNEAQ (reference sequence). The CDR3 is 14 residues long. The V end was cut by 1 base, the J end by 2 bases, with 7 bases between.

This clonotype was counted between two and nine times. DNA of the CDR3: TGTGCCAGCAGCTCCCTTACGGGACAGGGTGCCTACGAGCAGTACTTC. This sequence encodes CASSSLTGQGAYEQYF. The rearrangement uses TRBV2 and TRBJ2-7, with 9 bases fitting TRBD1. This CDR3 has 16 amino acids. Looked up from germline, CDR1 is SNHLY and CDR2 is FYNNEI. Trimming at V came to 6 bases and at J to 2 bases, leaving 11 bases not matched to a gene.

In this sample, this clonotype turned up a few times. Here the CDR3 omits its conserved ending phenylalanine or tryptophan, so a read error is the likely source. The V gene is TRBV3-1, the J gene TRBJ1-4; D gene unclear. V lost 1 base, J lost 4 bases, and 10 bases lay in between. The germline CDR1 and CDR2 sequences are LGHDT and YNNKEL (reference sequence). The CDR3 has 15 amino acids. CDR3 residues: CASSQVVRSNEKLFS. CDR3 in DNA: TGTGCCAGCAGCCAAGTGGTACGGAGTAATGAAAAACTGTTTTCT.

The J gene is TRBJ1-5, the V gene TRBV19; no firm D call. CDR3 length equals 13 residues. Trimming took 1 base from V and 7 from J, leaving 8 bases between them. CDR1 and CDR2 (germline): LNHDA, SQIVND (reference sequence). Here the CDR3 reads CASSIGSRQPQHF. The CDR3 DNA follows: TGTGCCAGTAGTATAGGGAGTAGGCAGCCCCAGCATTTT.

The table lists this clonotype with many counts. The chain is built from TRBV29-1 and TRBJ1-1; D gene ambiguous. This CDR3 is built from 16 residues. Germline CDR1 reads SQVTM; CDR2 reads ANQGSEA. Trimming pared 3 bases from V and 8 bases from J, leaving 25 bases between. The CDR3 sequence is CSVDVLSGFSTPEAFF. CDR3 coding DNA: TGCAGCGTTGACGTTTTATCTGGGTTTAGTACACCAGAAGCTTTCTTT.

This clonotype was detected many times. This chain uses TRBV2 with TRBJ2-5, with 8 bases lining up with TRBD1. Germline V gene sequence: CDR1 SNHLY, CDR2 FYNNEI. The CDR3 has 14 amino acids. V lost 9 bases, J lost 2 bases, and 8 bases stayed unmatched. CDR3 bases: TGTGCCAGTTGGGGACAGGTTCGACAAGAGACCCAGTACTTC. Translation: CASWGQVRQETQYF.

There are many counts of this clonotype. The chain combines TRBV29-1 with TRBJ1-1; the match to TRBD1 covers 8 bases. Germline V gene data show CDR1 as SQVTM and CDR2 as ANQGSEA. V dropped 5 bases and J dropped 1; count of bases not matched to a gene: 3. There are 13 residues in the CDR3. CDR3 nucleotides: TGCAGCGTTACCGGGACAGGGAACACTGAAGCTTTCTTT. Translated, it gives CSVTGTGNTEAFF.

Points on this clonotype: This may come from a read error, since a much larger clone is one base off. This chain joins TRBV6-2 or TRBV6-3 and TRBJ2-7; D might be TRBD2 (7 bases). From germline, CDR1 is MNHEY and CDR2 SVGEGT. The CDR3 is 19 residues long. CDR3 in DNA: TGTGCCAGCAGTTACTCGAATAGGGGGTTTGGGAGGGGGTCCTACGGGCAGTACTTC. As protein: CASSYSNRGFGRGSYGQYF.

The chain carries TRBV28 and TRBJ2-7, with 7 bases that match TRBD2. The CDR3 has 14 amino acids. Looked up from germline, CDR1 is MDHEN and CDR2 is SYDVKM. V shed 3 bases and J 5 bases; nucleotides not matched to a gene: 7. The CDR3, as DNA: TGTGCCAGCAGTTTTTTGGCGGGAGCTAACGAGCAGTACTTC. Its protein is CASSFLAGANEQYF.

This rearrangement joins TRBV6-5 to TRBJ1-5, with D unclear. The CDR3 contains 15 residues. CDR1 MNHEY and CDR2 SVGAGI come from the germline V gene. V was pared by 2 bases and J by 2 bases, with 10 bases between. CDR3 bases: TGTGCCAGCAGTTACCCAGACATGGGCAATCAGCCCCAGCATTTT. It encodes CASSYPDMGNQPQHF.

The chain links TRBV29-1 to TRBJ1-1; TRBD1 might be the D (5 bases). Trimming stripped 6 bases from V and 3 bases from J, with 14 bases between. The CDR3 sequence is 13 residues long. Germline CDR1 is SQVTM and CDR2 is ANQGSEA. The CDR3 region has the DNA TGCAGCGTCCTGTTTCAGGGCCACACTGAAGCTTTCTTT. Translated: CSVLFQGHTEAFF.

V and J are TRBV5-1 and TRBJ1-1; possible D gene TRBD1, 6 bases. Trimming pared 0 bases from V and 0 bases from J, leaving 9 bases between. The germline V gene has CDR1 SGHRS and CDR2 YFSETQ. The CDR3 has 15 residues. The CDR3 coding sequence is TGCGCCAGCAGCTTGGATGGACAGATGAACACTGAAGCTTTCTTT. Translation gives CASSLDGQMNTEAFF. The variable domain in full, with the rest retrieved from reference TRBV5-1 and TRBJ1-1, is KAGVTQTPRYLIKTRGQQVTLSCSPISGHRSVSWYQQTPGQGLQFLFEYFSETQRNKGNFPGRFSGRQFSNSRSEMNVSTLELGDSALYLCASSLDGQMNTEAFFGQGTRLTVV.

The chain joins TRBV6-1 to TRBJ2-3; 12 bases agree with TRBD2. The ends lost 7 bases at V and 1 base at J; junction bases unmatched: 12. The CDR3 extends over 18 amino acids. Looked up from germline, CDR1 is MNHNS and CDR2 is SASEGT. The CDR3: CASKGSGRLAGGTDTQYF. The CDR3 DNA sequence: TGTGCCAGCAAAGGGTCGGGGAGACTAGCGGGGGGCACAGATACGCAGTATTTT.